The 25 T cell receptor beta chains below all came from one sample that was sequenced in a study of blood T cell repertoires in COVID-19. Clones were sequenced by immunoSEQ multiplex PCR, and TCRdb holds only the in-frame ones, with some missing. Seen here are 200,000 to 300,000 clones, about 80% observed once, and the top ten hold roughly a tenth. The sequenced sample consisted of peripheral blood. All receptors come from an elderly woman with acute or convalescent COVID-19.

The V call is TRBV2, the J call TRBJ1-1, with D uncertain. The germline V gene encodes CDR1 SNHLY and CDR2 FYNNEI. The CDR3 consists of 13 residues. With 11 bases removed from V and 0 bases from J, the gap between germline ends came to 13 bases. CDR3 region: CADRGSVNTEAFF. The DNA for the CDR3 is TGTGCCGACCGGGGTTCGGTGAACACTGAAGCTTTCTTT. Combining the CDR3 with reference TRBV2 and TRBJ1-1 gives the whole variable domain EPEVTQTPSHQVTQMGQEVILRCVPISNHLYFYWYRQILGQKVEFLVSFYNNEISEKSEIFDDQFSVERPDGSNFTLKIRSTKLEDSAMYFCADRGSVNTEAFFGQGTRLTVV.

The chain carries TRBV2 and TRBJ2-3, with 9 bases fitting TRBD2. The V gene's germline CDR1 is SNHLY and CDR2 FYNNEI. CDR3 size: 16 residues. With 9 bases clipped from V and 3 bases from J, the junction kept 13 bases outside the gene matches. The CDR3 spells CASGGAGLARTDTQYF. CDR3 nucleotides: TGTGCCAGTGGGGGAGCCGGACTAGCGAGGACAGATACGCAGTATTTT.

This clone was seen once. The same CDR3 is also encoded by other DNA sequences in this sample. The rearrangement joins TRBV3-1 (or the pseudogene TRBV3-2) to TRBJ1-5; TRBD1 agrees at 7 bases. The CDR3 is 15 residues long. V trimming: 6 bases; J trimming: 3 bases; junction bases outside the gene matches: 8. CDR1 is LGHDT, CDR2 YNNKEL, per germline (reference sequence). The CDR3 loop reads CASSLTGTANQPQHF. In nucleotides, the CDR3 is TGTGCCAGCAGTCTGACCGGGACAGCCAATCAGCCCCAGCATTTT.

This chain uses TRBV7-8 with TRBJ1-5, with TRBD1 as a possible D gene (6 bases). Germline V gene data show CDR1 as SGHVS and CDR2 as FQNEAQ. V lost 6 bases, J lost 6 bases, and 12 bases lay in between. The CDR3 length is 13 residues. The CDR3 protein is CASSLQGGQPQHF. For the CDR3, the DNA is TGTGCCAGCAGTTTACAGGGTGGTCAGCCCCAGCATTTT.

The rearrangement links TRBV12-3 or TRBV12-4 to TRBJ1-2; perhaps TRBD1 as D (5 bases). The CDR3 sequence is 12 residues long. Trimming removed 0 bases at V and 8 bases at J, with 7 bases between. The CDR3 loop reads CASSLARAGYTF. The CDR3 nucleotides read TGTGCCAGCAGTTTAGCCAGGGCCGGCTACACCTTC.

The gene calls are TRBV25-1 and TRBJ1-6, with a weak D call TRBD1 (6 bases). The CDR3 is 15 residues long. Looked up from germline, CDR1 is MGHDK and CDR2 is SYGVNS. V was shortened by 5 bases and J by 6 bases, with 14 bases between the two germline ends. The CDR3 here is CASSLGTQFNSPLHF. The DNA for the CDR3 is TGTGCCAGCAGTCTGGGGACACAATTTAATTCACCCCTCCACTTT.

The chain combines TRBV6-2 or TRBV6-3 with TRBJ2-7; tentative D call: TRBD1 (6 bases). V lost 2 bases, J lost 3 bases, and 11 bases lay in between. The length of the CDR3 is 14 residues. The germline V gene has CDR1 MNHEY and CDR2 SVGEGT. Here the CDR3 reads CASSYGTRSYEQYF. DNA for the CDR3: TGTGCCAGCAGTTACGGGACACGAAGCTACGAGCAGTACTTC.

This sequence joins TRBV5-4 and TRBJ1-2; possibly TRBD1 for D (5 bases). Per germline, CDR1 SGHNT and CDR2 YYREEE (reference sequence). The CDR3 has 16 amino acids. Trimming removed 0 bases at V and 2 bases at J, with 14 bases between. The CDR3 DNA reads TGTGCCAGCAGCTTGGCGATTTATCCAGGGAACTATGGCTACACCTTC. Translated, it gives CASSLAIYPGNYGYTF.

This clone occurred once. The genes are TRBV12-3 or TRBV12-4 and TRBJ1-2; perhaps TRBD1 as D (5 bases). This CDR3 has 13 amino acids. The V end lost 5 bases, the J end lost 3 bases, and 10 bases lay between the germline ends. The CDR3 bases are TGTGCCAGCAGTAGAGCAGGGTACTATGGCTACACCTTC. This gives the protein CASSRAGYYGYTF.

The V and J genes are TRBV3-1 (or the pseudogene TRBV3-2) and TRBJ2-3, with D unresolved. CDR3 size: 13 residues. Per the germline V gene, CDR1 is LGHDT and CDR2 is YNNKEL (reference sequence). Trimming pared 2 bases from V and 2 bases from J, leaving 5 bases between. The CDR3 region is CASSQFLTDTQYF. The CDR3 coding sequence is TGTGCCAGCAGCCAATTCCTCACAGATACGCAGTATTTT.

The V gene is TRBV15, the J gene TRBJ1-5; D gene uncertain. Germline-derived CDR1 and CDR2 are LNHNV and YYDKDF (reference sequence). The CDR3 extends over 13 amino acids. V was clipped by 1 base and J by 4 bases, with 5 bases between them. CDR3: CATSRVNNQPQHF. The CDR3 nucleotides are TGTGCCACCAGCAGAGTTAATAATCAGCCCCAGCATTTT.

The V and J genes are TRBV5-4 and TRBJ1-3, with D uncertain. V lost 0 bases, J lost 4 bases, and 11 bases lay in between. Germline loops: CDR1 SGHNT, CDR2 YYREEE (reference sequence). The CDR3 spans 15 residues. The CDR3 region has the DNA TGTGCCAGCAGCTTGGTCGGCGGGTCAGGAAACACCATATATTTT. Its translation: CASSLVGGSGNTIYF.

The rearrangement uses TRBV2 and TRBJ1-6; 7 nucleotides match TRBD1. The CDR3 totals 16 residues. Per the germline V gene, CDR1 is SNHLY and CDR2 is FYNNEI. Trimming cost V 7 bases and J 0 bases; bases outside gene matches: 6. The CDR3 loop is CASMGQTSSYNSPLHF. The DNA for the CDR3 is TGTGCCAGCATGGGACAGACGAGCTCCTATAATTCACCCCTCCACTTT.

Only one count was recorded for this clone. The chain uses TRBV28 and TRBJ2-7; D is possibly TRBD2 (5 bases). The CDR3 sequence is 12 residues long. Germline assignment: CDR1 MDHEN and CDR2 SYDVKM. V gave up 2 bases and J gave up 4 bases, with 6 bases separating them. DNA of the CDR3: TGTGCCAGCAGTTTAAGGACTTACGAGCAGTACTTC. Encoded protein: CASSLRTYEQYF.

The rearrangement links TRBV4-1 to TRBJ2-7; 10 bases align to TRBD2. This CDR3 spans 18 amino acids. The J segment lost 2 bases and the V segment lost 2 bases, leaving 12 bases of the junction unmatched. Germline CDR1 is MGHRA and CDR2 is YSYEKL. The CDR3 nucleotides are TGCGCCAGCAGCCAACAGGCGGCTAGCGGGGGCCCTACCTACGAGCAGTACTTC. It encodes CASSQQAASGGPTYEQYF.

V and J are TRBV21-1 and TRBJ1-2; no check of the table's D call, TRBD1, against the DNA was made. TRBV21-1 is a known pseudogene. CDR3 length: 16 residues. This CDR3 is CASSAPGATTNYGYTF. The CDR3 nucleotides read TGTGCCAGCAGCGCCCCAGGGGCCACCACTAACTATGGCTACACCTTC.

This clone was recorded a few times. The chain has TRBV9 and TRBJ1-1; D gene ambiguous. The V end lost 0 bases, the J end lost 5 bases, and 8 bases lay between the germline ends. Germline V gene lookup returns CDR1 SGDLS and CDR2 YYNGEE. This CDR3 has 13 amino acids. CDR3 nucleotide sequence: TGTGCCAGCAGCGTAGCCCCGGAGACTGAAGCTTTCTTT. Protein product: CASSVAPETEAFF.

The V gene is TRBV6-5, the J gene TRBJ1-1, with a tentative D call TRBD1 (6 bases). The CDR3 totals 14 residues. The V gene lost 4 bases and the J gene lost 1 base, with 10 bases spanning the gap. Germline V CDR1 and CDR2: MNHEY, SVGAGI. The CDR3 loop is CASSFHRENTEAFF. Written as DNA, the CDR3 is TGTGCCAGCAGTTTCCACAGGGAGAACACTGAAGCTTTCTTT.

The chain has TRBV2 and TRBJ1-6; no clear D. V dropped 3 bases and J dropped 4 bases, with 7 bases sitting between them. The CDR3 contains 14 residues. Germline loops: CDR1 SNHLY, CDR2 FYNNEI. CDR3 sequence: CASSELNYNSPLHF. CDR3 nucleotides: TGTGCCAGCAGTGAGTTAAATTATAATTCACCCCTCCACTTT.

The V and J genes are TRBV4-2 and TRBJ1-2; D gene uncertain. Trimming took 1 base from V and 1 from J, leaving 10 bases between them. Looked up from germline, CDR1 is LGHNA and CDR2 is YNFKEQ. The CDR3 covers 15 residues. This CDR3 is CASSQGPGSNYGYTF. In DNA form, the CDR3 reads TGTGCCAGCAGCCAAGGGCCAGGCAGTAACTATGGCTACACCTTC.

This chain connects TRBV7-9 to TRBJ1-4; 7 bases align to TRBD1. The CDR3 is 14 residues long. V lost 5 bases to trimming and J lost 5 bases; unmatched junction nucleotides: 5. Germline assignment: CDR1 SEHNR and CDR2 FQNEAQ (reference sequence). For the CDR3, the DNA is TGTGCCAGCAGCCCGGGACAGTGGAATGAAAAACTGTTTTTT. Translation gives CASSPGQWNEKLFF.

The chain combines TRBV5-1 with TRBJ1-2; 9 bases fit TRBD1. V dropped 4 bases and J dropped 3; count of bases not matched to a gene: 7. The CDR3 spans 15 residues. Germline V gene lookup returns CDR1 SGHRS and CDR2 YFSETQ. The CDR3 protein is CASSPNRGRDYGYTF. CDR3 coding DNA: TGCGCCAGCAGCCCTAACAGGGGGCGAGACTATGGCTACACCTTC.

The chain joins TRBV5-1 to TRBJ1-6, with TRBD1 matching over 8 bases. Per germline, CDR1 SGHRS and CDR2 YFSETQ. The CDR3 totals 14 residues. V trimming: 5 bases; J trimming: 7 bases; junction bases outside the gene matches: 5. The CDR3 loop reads CASSPTGANSPLHF. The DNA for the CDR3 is TGCGCCAGCAGTCCGACAGGGGCAAATTCACCCCTCCACTTT.

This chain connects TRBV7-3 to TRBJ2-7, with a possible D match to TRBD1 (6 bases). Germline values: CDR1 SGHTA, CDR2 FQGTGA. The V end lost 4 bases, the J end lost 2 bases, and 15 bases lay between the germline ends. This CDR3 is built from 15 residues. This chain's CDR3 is CASSWSTGTPYEQYF. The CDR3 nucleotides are TGTGCCAGCAGCTGGTCTACCGGGACACCCTACGAGCAGTACTTC. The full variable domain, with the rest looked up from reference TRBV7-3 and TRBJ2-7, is GAGVSQTPSNKVTEKGKYVELRCDPISGHTALYWYRQSLGQGPEFLIYFQGTGAADDSGLPNDRFFAVRPEGSVSTLKIQRTERGDSAVYLCASSWSTGTPYEQYFGPGTRLTVT.

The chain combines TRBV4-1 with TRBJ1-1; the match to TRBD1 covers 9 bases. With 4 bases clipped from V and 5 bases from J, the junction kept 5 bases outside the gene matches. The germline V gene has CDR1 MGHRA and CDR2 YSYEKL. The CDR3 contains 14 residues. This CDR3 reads CASSPGQGGTEAFF. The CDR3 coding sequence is TGCGCCAGCAGCCCGGGACAGGGTGGAACTGAAGCTTTCTTT.